Listed below are T cell receptor beta chains from one sample, sequenced in a study of T cells after yellow fever vaccination. TCRdb fed the 5' RACE reads into MiXCR, producing one record per CDR3 protein. The profile covers about 400,000 distinct CDR3 sequences, with under 7.5% appearing a single time and approximately 15% taken by the ten largest. Source: PBMCs, taken 5 days after the yellow fever booster vaccination. These receptor sequences come from a man younger than 40 who received the YFV17D yellow fever vaccine. Both conserved end residues are part of each CDR3. A D gene is named only where the DNA matches it firmly. The size field is filled for only some rows; it gives once, few, many or a size class.

j_call: TRBJ2-5
cdr3_length: 15
d_call: -
v_call: TRBV7-8
clone_size: many
cdr3_aa: CASSLSGRALETQYF
cdr3_nt: TGTGCCAGCAGCCTGTCCGGGCGGGCCCTAGAGACCCAGTACTTC

j_call: TRBJ2-5
cdr3_length: 14
d_call: -
v_call: TRBV9
clone_size: -
cdr3_aa: CASSVGRGTETQYF
cdr3_nt: TGTGCCAGCAGCGTAGGTAGAGGCACAGAGACCCAGTACTTC

j_call: TRBJ2-6
cdr3_length: 13
d_call: -
v_call: TRBV27
clone_size: -
cdr3_aa: CASRRGGANVLTF
cdr3_nt: TGTGCCAGCCGACGCGGGGGGGCCAACGTCCTGACTTTC

j_call: TRBJ2-1
cdr3_length: 12
d_call: -
v_call: TRBV29-1
clone_size: few
cdr3_aa: CSVSFRNNEQFF
cdr3_nt: TGCAGCGTTTCGTTCAGGAACAATGAGCAGTTCTTC

j_call: TRBJ1-1
cdr3_length: 13
d_call: -
v_call: TRBV7-2
clone_size: -
cdr3_aa: CASSLWRGTEAFF
cdr3_nt: TGTGCCAGCAGCCTATGGAGGGGCACTGAAGCTTTCTTT

j_call: TRBJ1-5
cdr3_length: 15
d_call: -
v_call: TRBV19
clone_size: few
cdr3_aa: CASSIGIPGNQPQHF
cdr3_nt: TGTGCCAGTAGTATAGGCATCCCGGGAAATCAGCCCCAGCATTTT

j_call: TRBJ2-4
cdr3_length: 14
d_call: -
v_call: TRBV5-1
clone_size: many
cdr3_aa: CASSDGGNLNIQYF
cdr3_nt: TGCGCCAGCAGTGATGGAGGAAACTTAAACATTCAGTACTTC

j_call: TRBJ2-1
cdr3_length: 17
d_call: TRBD2
v_call: TRBV4-3
clone_size: -
cdr3_aa: CASSQGAQRDTYNEQFF
cdr3_nt: TGCGCCAGCAGCCAAGGGGCACAGCGGGATACCTACAATGAGCAGTTCTTC

j_call: TRBJ2-1
cdr3_length: 13
d_call: -
v_call: TRBV4-3
clone_size: few
cdr3_aa: CASSQRPGNEQFF
cdr3_nt: TGCGCCAGCAGCCAACGGCCGGGGAATGAGCAGTTCTTC

j_call: TRBJ2-1
cdr3_length: 15
d_call: TRBD2
v_call: TRBV5-1
clone_size: few
cdr3_aa: CASSLEAGPYNEQFF
cdr3_nt: TGCGCCAGCAGCTTGGAAGCGGGACCTTACAATGAGCAGTTCTTC

j_call: TRBJ2-1
cdr3_length: 18
d_call: TRBD2
v_call: TRBV5-1
clone_size: -
cdr3_aa: CASSSLTSGRASRDEQFF
cdr3_nt: TGCGCCAGCAGCTCCCTGACTAGCGGGAGGGCCTCCAGAGATGAGCAGTTCTTC

j_call: TRBJ2-6
cdr3_length: 18
d_call: -
v_call: TRBV18
clone_size: -
cdr3_aa: CASSPWEAVVSGANVLTF
cdr3_nt: TGTGCCAGCTCACCATGGGAAGCCGTGGTCTCTGGGGCCAACGTCCTGACTTTC

j_call: TRBJ2-7
cdr3_length: 12
d_call: -
v_call: TRBV10-3
clone_size: many
cdr3_aa: CATAMASYEQYF
cdr3_nt: TGTGCCACGGCGATGGCCTCCTACGAGCAGTACTTC

j_call: TRBJ2-1
cdr3_length: 15
d_call: TRBD2
v_call: TRBV15
clone_size: many
cdr3_aa: CATSTGLAGVSGQFF
cdr3_nt: TGTGCCACCAGCACCGGACTAGCGGGGGTCTCCGGGCAGTTCTTC

j_call: TRBJ2-3
cdr3_length: 18
d_call: TRBD2
v_call: TRBV4-1
clone_size: -
cdr3_aa: CASSQENERGLRTDTQYF
cdr3_nt: TGCGCCAGCAGCCAAGAAAACGAGCGGGGTTTGCGGACAGATACGCAGTATTTT

j_call: TRBJ2-7
cdr3_length: 15
d_call: -
v_call: TRBV9
clone_size: few
cdr3_aa: CASSVDSSPSYEQYF
cdr3_nt: TGTGCCAGCAGCGTAGACTCGTCCCCCTCCTACGAGCAGTACTTC

j_call: TRBJ2-1
cdr3_length: 14
d_call: TRBD1
v_call: TRBV7-8
clone_size: many
cdr3_aa: CASTGQGFYNEQFF
cdr3_nt: TGTGCCAGCACGGGACAGGGATTCTACAATGAGCAGTTCTTC

j_call: TRBJ2-7
cdr3_length: 15
d_call: TRBD2
v_call: TRBV25-1
clone_size: -
cdr3_aa: CASSELLAGAYEQYF
cdr3_nt: TGTGCCAGCAGTGAATTGCTAGCGGGAGCCTACGAGCAGTACTTC

j_call: TRBJ2-1
cdr3_length: 13
d_call: -
v_call: TRBV9
clone_size: many
cdr3_aa: CASSVGLRSEQFF
cdr3_nt: TGTGCCAGCAGCGTAGGGCTCCGCAGTGAGCAGTTCTTC

j_call: TRBJ2-1
cdr3_length: 15
d_call: -
v_call: TRBV7-7
clone_size: many
cdr3_aa: CASSLVPGPDNEQFF
cdr3_nt: TGTGCTAGCAGCTTAGTGCCGGGACCTGACAATGAGCAGTTCTTC

j_call: TRBJ2-1
cdr3_length: 15
d_call: TRBD2
v_call: TRBV20-1
clone_size: many
cdr3_aa: CSATMGREDHNEQFF
cdr3_nt: TGCAGTGCAACCATGGGGCGGGAGGACCACAATGAGCAGTTCTTC

j_call: TRBJ2-5
cdr3_length: 12
d_call: -
v_call: TRBV27
clone_size: -
cdr3_aa: CASSQMGETQYF
cdr3_nt: TGTGCCAGCAGCCAGATGGGAGAGACCCAGTACTTC

j_call: TRBJ2-7
cdr3_length: 16
d_call: -
v_call: TRBV20-1
clone_size: -
cdr3_aa: CCARQIQGGGTYAQYF
cdr3_nt: TGCTGTGCTAGACAGATTCAGGGGGGGGGGACCTACGCGCAGTACTTC

j_call: TRBJ2-7
cdr3_length: 16
d_call: TRBD2
v_call: TRBV7-2
clone_size: few
cdr3_aa: CASSRGGRTPLYEQYF
cdr3_nt: TGTGCCAGCAGTCGGGGGGGACGGACCCCCCTATATGAGCAGTACTTC

j_call: TRBJ2-7
cdr3_length: 14
d_call: TRBD2
v_call: TRBV2
clone_size: few
cdr3_aa: CASSDRTSSYEQYF
cdr3_nt: TGTGCCAGCAGTGACAGGACTAGCAGCTACGAGCAGTACTTC

j_call: TRBJ2-7
cdr3_length: 14
d_call: -
v_call: TRBV19
clone_size: -
cdr3_aa: CASSIKRQSYEQYF
cdr3_nt: TGTGCCAGTAGTATAAAGCGGCAATCCTACGAGCAGTACTTC

j_call: TRBJ2-1
cdr3_length: 16
d_call: TRBD2
v_call: TRBV28
clone_size: few
cdr3_aa: CASSLGAGAEHNEQFF
cdr3_nt: TGTGCCAGCAGTTTAGGGGCGGGAGCGGAACACAATGAGCAGTTCTTC

j_call: TRBJ2-5
cdr3_length: 13
d_call: TRBD2
v_call: TRBV7-6
clone_size: few
cdr3_aa: CASSRAGGQTQYF
cdr3_nt: TGTGCCAGCAGCAGAGCGGGAGGACAGACCCAGTACTTC

j_call: TRBJ2-1
cdr3_length: 15
d_call: -
v_call: TRBV11-3
clone_size: many
cdr3_aa: CASSWRQSSYNEQFF
cdr3_nt: TGTGCCAGCAGCTGGCGACAGAGCTCCTACAATGAGCAGTTCTTC

j_call: TRBJ1-4
cdr3_length: 13
d_call: -
v_call: TRBV12-3/TRBV12-4
clone_size: -
cdr3_aa: CASSFKPPGELFF
cdr3_nt: TGTGCCAGCAGTTTCAAGCCTCCAGGGGAACTGTTTTTT

j_call: TRBJ2-7
cdr3_length: 14
d_call: TRBD1
v_call: TRBV27
clone_size: -
cdr3_aa: CASSLSGQGSRLYF
cdr3_nt: TGTGCCAGCAGTTTATCGGGACAGGGAAGCCGGCTGTACTTC

j_call: TRBJ2-1
cdr3_length: 15
d_call: TRBD2
v_call: TRBV12-3/TRBV12-4
clone_size: few
cdr3_aa: CASNLGLAVYNEQFF
cdr3_nt: TGTGCCAGCAACTTGGGACTAGCGGTTTACAATGAGCAGTTCTTC

j_call: TRBJ2-2
cdr3_length: 16
d_call: TRBD1
v_call: TRBV7-9
clone_size: -
cdr3_aa: CASSPQGLGKTGELFF
cdr3_nt: TGTGCCAGCAGCCCACAGGGGCTCGGGAAGACCGGGGAGCTGTTTTTT

j_call: TRBJ2-7
cdr3_length: 16
d_call: -
v_call: TRBV3-1
clone_size: -
cdr3_aa: CASSQVYVETTYEQYF
cdr3_nt: TGTGCCAGCAGCCAAGTTTATGTGGAGACAACCTACGAGCAGTACTTC

j_call: TRBJ2-1
cdr3_length: 12
d_call: -
v_call: TRBV10-3
clone_size: many
cdr3_aa: CAISVADNEQFF
cdr3_nt: TGTGCCATCAGTGTAGCGGACAATGAGCAGTTCTTC

j_call: TRBJ2-7
cdr3_length: 14
d_call: TRBD1
v_call: TRBV6-2/TRBV6-3
clone_size: many
cdr3_aa: CASNGQGNKGEQYF
cdr3_nt: TGTGCCAGCAATGGACAGGGGAATAAGGGCGAGCAGTACTTC

j_call: TRBJ2-7
cdr3_length: 15
d_call: -
v_call: TRBV4-3
clone_size: -
cdr3_aa: CASSQDLGDGYEQYF
cdr3_nt: TGCGCCAGCAGCCAAGATTTGGGGGACGGCTACGAGCAGTACTTC

j_call: TRBJ2-5
cdr3_length: 13
d_call: -
v_call: TRBV4-3
clone_size: many
cdr3_aa: CASSQELIETQYF
cdr3_nt: TGCGCCAGCAGCCAAGAGCTCATCGAGACCCAGTACTTC

j_call: TRBJ2-1
cdr3_length: 16
d_call: TRBD2
v_call: TRBV24-1
clone_size: few
cdr3_aa: CATSDSAGTIYNEQFF
cdr3_nt: TGTGCCACCAGTGATTCAGCGGGGACGATCTACAATGAGCAGTTCTTC

j_call: TRBJ2-2
cdr3_length: 15
d_call: TRBD2
v_call: TRBV12-3/TRBV12-4
clone_size: -
cdr3_aa: CASSRTSGLGGELFF
cdr3_nt: TGTGCGAGCTCCCGAACTAGCGGTTTAGGAGGGGAGCTGTTTTTT

j_call: TRBJ2-2
cdr3_length: 14
d_call: -
v_call: TRBV20-1
clone_size: few
cdr3_aa: CSAPRPGSTGELFF
cdr3_nt: TGCAGTGCTCCCCGCCCGGGGAGCACCGGGGAGCTGTTTTTT

j_call: TRBJ2-7
cdr3_length: 14
d_call: TRBD2
v_call: TRBV5-1
clone_size: -
cdr3_aa: CASTSQAGGGEQYF
cdr3_nt: TGCGCCAGCACCTCTCAAGCGGGAGGGGGCGAGCAGTACTTC

j_call: TRBJ2-3
cdr3_length: 15
d_call: TRBD2
v_call: TRBV7-2
clone_size: many
cdr3_aa: CASSPIAGGPDTQYF
cdr3_nt: TGTGCCAGCAGCCCTATAGCGGGAGGGCCAGATACGCAGTATTTT

j_call: TRBJ2-6
cdr3_length: 17
d_call: -
v_call: TRBV7-8
clone_size: few
cdr3_aa: CASSSARVSPGANVLTF
cdr3_nt: TGTGCCAGCAGCTCGGCTAGGGTCTCTCCTGGGGCCAACGTCCTGACTTTC

j_call: TRBJ2-1
cdr3_length: 16
d_call: -
v_call: TRBV7-2
clone_size: -
cdr3_aa: CASSPGNGLGYNEQFF
cdr3_nt: TGTGCCAGCAGCCCAGGGAACGGGTTAGGCTACAATGAGCAGTTCTTC

j_call: TRBJ2-7
cdr3_length: 17
d_call: -
v_call: TRBV5-1
clone_size: many
cdr3_aa: CASRIGGTTGSSYEQYF
cdr3_nt: TGCGCCAGCAGGATTGGGGGTACGACGGGGAGCTCCTACGAGCAGTACTTC

j_call: TRBJ1-2
cdr3_length: 15
d_call: -
v_call: TRBV7-2
clone_size: few
cdr3_aa: CASSLGSGADYGYTF
cdr3_nt: TGTGCCAGCAGCTTAGGGTCAGGGGCGGACTATGGCTACACCTTC

j_call: TRBJ1-2
cdr3_length: 16
d_call: TRBD1
v_call: TRBV4-1
clone_size: many
cdr3_aa: CASSLLPGQLHYGYTF
cdr3_nt: TGCGCCAGCAGTCTGCTCCCGGGACAGCTACATTATGGCTACACCTTC